This TCR beta chain appears in the sequencing data of a study of a mutant IDH1 vaccine in newly diagnosed glioma. Study details: All eight of the vaccinations patients received fell in weeks 1, 3, 5, 7, 11, 15, 19 and 23.

Here immunoSEQ multiplex PCR was the method, and the copy in TCRdb shows in-frame clones only, minus some. Of around 31,000 clones listed, 75% to 85% are singletons. Documented time point: week 11, during vaccination. Doses of 300 ug of mutant IDH1 20-mer peptide were given with topical imiquimod. Every donor had a new WHO grade 3 or 4 astrocytoma that was IDH1-mutant, with loss of nuclear ATRX. As regards this clone: Its antigen is unknown.

Specimen: PBMCs, collected from a glioma patient whose treatment included an IDH1 peptide vaccine. The clonotype was recovered from a man younger than 40 with glioma.

The DNA for the CDR3 is TGCAGCGTTGAACCCCCTGGAGCTGCTACCTACAATGAGCAGTTCTTC. The encoded protein is CSVEPPGAATYNEQFF. The chain recombines TRBV29-1 with TRBJ2-1, with D hard to call. CDR3 size: 16 residues. CDR1 and CDR2 (germline): SQVTM, ANQGSEA. The V end was cut by 2 bases, the J end by 2 bases, with 16 bases between.